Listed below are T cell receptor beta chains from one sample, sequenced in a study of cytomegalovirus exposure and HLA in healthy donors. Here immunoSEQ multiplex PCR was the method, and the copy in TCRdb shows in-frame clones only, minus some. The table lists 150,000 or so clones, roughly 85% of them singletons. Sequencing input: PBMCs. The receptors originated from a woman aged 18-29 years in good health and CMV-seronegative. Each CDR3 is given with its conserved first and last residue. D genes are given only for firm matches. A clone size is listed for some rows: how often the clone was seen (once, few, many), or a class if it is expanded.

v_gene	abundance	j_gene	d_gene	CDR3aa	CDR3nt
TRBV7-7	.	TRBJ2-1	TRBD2	CASSPFGGDNEQFF	TGTGCTAGCAGCCCGTTCGGGGGGGACAATGAGCAGTTCTTC
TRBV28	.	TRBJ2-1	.	CASSFVSGIGLNEQFF	TGTGCCAGCAGTTTCGTGTCGGGAATTGGTCTCAATGAGCAGTTCTTC
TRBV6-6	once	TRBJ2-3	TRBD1	CASRDRALTDTQYF	TGTGCCAGCAGGGACAGGGCCCTGACAGATACGCAGTATTTT
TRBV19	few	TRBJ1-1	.	CASSIAGGDTEAFF	TGTGCCAGTAGTATAGCGGGGGGGGACACTGAAGCTTTCTTT
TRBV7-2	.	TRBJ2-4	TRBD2	CASSRGRGNIQYF	TGTGCCAGCAGCCGCGGGAGAGGAAACATTCAGTACTTC
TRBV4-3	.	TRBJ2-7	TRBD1	CASSQDGEPGQGPVREQYF	TGCGCCAGCAGCCAAGATGGGGAACCGGGACAGGGCCCGGTGAGGGAGCAGTACTTC
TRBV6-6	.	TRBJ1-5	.	CASSRGSNQPQHF	TGTGCCAGCAGTCGGGGTAGCAATCAGCCCCAGCATTTT
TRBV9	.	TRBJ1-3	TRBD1	CASSIGQGAKSGNTIYF	TGTGCCAGCAGCATCGGACAGGGGGCGAAGTCTGGAAACACCATATATTTT
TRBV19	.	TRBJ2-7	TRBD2	CASSSRTSGGSEQYF	TGTGCCAGTAGTTCTAGGACTAGCGGTGGGTCGGAGCAGTACTTC
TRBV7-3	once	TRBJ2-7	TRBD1	CASSPGGTGAHEQYF	TGTGCCAGCAGTCCCGGGGGGACAGGGGCCCACGAGCAGTACTTC
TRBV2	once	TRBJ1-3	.	CASSESGSGNTIYF	TGTGCCAGCAGTGAGTCAGGTTCTGGAAACACCATATATTTT
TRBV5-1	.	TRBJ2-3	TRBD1	CASSLEDRSSTDTQYF	TGCGCCAGCAGCTTGGAGGACAGGTCTAGCACAGATACGCAGTATTTT
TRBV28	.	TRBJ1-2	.	CASSFLRGGGGYTF	TGTGCCAGCAGCTTTCTAAGGGGAGGGGGTGGCTACACCTTC
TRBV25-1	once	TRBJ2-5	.	CASGLASQETQYF	TGTGCCTCAGGGCTAGCGAGCCAAGAGACCCAGTACTTC
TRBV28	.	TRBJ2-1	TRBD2	CASTLRAGTSGGSWGHEQFF	TGTGCCAGCACCCTAAGGGCCGGGACTAGCGGGGGGTCCTGGGGTCATGAGCAGTTCTTC
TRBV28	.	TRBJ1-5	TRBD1	CASTPGGLGNQPQHF	TGTGCCAGCACCCCAGGGGGGCTGGGGAACCAGCCCCAGCATTTT
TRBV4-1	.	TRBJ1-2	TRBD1	CASSRSQGAFGYTF	TGCGCCAGCAGCCGTTCCCAGGGGGCGTTTGGCTACACCTTC
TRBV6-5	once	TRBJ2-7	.	CASSRGTDYYEQYF	TGTGCCAGCAGTCGCGGGACTGATTACTACGAGCAGTACTTC
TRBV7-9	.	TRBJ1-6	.	CSSSFFFRGRGNSPLHF	TGTTCCAGCAGCTTTTTTTTCAGGGGCAGGGGTAATTCACCCCTCCACTTT
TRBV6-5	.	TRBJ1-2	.	CASSFAADYYGYTF	TGTGCCAGCAGTTTTGCGGCAGACTACTATGGCTACACCTTC
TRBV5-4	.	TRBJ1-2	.	CASSLGQRSNYGYTF	TGTGCCAGCAGCTTGGGACAACGCTCTAACTATGGCTACACCTTC
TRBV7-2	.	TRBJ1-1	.	CASSRAGAEIAFF	TGTGCCAGCAGCCGAGCGGGCGCGGAGATCGCTTTCTTT
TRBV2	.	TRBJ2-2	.	CASREIGTSGTGELFF	TGTGCCAGCAGAGAAATAGGTACTTCGGGCACCGGGGAGCTGTTTTTT
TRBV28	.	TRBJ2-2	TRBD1	CASSIRDRVDTGELFF	TGTGCCAGCAGTATCCGGGACAGGGTAGACACCGGGGAGCTGTTTTTT
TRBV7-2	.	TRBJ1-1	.	CASSLAEYTEAFF	TGTGCCAGCAGCCTGGCGGAGTACACTGAAGCTTTCTTT
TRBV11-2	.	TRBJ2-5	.	CASSRLDRIEQYF	TGTGCCAGCAGCCGCCTCGACAGGATTGAGCAGTACTTC
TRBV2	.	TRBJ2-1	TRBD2	CASSAGLAHNEQFF	TGTGCCAGCAGCGCGGGACTAGCCCACAATGAGCAGTTCTTC
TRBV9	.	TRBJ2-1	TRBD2	CASTPAGGPIDEQFF	TGTGCCAGCACCCCTGCGGGAGGGCCAATAGATGAGCAGTTCTTC
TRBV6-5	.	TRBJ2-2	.	CASSYEGVEHGELFF	TGTGCCAGCAGTTACGAGGGAGTGGAGCACGGGGAGCTGTTTTTT
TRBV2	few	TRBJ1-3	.	CASSDLLDSLSSGNTIYF	TGTGCCAGCAGTGATCTATTGGACAGTCTAAGCTCTGGAAACACCATATATTTT
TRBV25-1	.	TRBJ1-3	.	CASGASGNTIYF	TGTGCCAGCGGGGCCTCTGGAAACACCATATATTTT
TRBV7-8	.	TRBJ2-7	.	CASSLRGYEQYF	TGTGCCAGCAGCTTAAGGGGGTACGAGCAGTACTTC
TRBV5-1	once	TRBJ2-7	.	CASTLGLGLESYEQYF	TGCGCCAGCACTCTCGGGTTGGGGCTGGAGTCCTACGAGCAGTACTTC
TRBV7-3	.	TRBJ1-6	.	CASSLQGYNSPLHF	TGTGCCAGCAGCTTACAGGGTTATAATTCACCCCTCCACTTT
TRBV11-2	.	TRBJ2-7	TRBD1	CASSSRTGGNEQYF	TGTGCCAGCAGCTCCCGGACAGGGGGCAATGAGCAGTACTTC
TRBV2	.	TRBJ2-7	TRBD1	CASTLPGTGGREQYF	TGTGCCAGCACCCTACCCGGGACAGGGGGCCGCGAGCAGTACTTC
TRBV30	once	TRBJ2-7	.	CAWRHRTAIYYEQYF	TGTGCCTGGAGACACCGGACAGCGATTTACTACGAGCAGTACTTC
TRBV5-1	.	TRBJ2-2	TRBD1	CASSLDGQGNAGELFF	TGCGCCAGCAGCTTGGACGGACAGGGTAACGCGGGGGAGCTGTTTTTT
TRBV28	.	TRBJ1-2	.	CASRRDYGYTF	TGTGCCAGCAGAAGAGACTATGGCTACACCTTC
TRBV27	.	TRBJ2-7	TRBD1	CASSSGQGVAGQYF	TGTGCCAGCAGTTCGGGACAGGGGGTAGCCGGGCAGTACTTC
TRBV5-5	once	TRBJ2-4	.	CASSLEARYAKNIQYF	TGTGCCAGCAGCTTGGAAGCCCGGTATGCCAAAAACATTCAGTACTTC
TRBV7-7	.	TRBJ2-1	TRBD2	CASSQGTSAYNEQFF	TGTGCCAGCAGCCAAGGGACTAGCGCTTACAATGAGCAGTTCTTC
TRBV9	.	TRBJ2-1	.	CASSVVGLREQFF	TGTGCCAGCAGCGTAGTGGGGCTAAGAGAGCAGTTCTTC
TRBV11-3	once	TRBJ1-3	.	CASSLSSTGRGVSGNTIYF	TGTGCCAGCAGCTTGTCCTCGACTGGACGGGGAGTCTCTGGAAACACCATATATTTT
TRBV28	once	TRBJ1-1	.	CASSFGYTEAFF	TGTGCCAGCAGTTTCGGGTACACTGAAGCTTTCTTT
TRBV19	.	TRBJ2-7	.	CASSIQGQSYEQYF	TGTGCCAGTAGTATACAAGGACAGTCCTACGAGCAGTACTTC
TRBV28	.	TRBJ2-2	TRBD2	CASSSLLAGLNTGELFF	TGTGCCAGCAGTTCCCTACTAGCGGGACTCAACACCGGGGAGCTGTTTTTT